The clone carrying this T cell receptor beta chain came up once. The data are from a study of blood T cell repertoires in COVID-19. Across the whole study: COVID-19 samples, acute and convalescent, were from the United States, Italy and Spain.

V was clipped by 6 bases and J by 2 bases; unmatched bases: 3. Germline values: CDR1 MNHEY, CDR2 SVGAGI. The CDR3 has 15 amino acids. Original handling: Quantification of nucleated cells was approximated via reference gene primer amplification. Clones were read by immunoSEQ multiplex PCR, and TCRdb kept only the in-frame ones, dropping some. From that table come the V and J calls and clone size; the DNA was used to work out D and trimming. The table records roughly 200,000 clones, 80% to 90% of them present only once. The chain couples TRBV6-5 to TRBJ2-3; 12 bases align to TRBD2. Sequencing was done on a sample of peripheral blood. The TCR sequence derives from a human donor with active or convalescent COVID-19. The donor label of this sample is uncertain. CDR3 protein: CASRGLAGTTDTQYF. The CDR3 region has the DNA TGTGCCAGCAGAGGACTAGCGGGGACCACAGATACGCAGTATTTT.